This is a list of T cell receptor beta chains from one sample in a study. In TCRdb, the RT-PCR reads were re-called with MiXCR into one record per CDR3 protein. The sample lists about 680,000 distinct CDR3 sequences, 12% to 15% occurring once. The sample taken for sequencing was memory CD4+ T cells from blood. Source of these receptors: a female donor in good health, serving as a healthy control. CDR3s include the opening cysteine and the closing phenylalanine or tryptophan. D genes are given only for firm matches. The size field is filled for only some rows; it gives once, few, many or a size class.

d_gene,abundance,v_gene,j_gene,CDR3aa,CDR3nt
TRBD1,many,TRBV24-1,TRBJ2-3,CATSDLGQGAGMVTDTQYF,TGTGCCACCAGTGATCTCGGACAGGGCGCTGGGATGGTCACAGATACGCAGTATTTT
NA,few,TRBV20-1,TRBJ2-2,CSAFSVRGELFF,TGCAGTGCTTTCTCAGTCCGCGGGGAGCTGTTTTTT
NA,NA,TRBV5-5,TRBJ2-7,CASSLDLGSYYEQYF,TGTGCCAGCAGCTTGGACCTGGGATCTTACTACGAGCAGTACTTC
NA,NA,TRBV5-1,TRBJ1-1,CASSWSGNTEAFF,TGCGCCAGCAGCTGGTCGGGAAACACTGAAGCTTTCTTT
NA,many,TRBV10-2,TRBJ2-1,CASSEPRAYNEQFF,TGCGCCAGCAGTGAACCTAGGGCCTACAATGAGCAGTTCTTC
NA,NA,TRBV12-3/TRBV12-4,TRBJ1-5,CASSQTGGGGQPQHF,TGTGCCAGCAGCCAAACCGGAGGGGGAGGGCAGCCCCAGCATTTT
TRBD1,NA,TRBV5-6,TRBJ1-4,CASSFYGTGRAKLFF,TGTGCCAGCTCTTTTTACGGGACAGGGAGGGCAAAACTGTTTTTT
NA,NA,TRBV20-1,TRBJ2-3,CSPRDASGGDTQYF,TGCAGCCCTAGAGATGCTAGTGGGGGAGATACGCAGTATTTT
NA,few,TRBV28,TRBJ2-7,CASGQIQTYEQYF,TGTGCCAGCGGGCAGATACAAACCTACGAGCAGTACTTC
NA,many,TRBV20-1,TRBJ1-5,CSAKAGASNQPQHF,TGCAGTGCAAAGGCAGGGGCTAGCAATCAGCCCCAGCATTTT
TRBD2,NA,TRBV5-1,TRBJ2-7,CASSLGSGIVDEQYF,TGCGCCAGCAGCTTGGGGAGCGGGATAGTGGACGAGCAGTACTTC
NA,few,TRBV3-1,TRBJ2-5,CASSQEEDETQYF,TGTGCCAGCAGCCAAGAGGAGGACGAGACCCAGTACTTC
NA,few,TRBV6-2/TRBV6-3,TRBJ1-2,CASSSTLEASIYGYTF,TGTGCCAGCAGTTCCACCCTAGAGGCCTCGATCTATGGCTACACCTTC